These 17 T cell receptor beta chains originate from one sample sequenced in a study of Graves' ophthalmopathy and Graves' hyperthyroidism. CDR3 regions of TCR beta were amplified from RNA transcripts. The library came from an HTBI-primed first-round RT-PCR and a second-round multiplex PCR. TCRdb re-called the multiplex PCR reads with MiXCR, one entry per CDR3 protein. The sample yields 200,000 to 250,000 distinct CDR3 sequences, 20% to 25% seen once. Sample: peripheral blood. These receptor sequences come from a woman between 45 and 60 years old with Graves' ophthalmopathy.

The sample holds many counts of this clonotype. The chain links TRBV28 to TRBJ1-2, with 7 bases that match TRBD1. V lost 2 bases and J lost 7; bases outside the gene matches: 4. CDR3 size: 13 residues. Germline V gene data show CDR1 as MDHEN and CDR2 as SYDVKM. The CDR3 DNA is TGTGCCAGCAGTTTACGGGACAGAAGTGGCTACACCTTC. The encoded protein is CASSLRDRSGYTF.

This clonotype has at least ten counts. This chain joins TRBV2 and TRBJ1-5; unclear D gene. The CDR3 covers 15 residues. Germline-derived CDR1 and CDR2 are SNHLY and FYNNEI. V dropped 8 bases and J dropped 4 bases, with 18 bases sitting between them. CDR3: CASSLGVIGNQPQHF. In DNA form, the CDR3 reads TGTGCCAGCTCCCTGGGTGTTATAGGGAATCAGCCCCAGCATTTT.

This clonotype was recorded at least ten times. The chain employs TRBV12-3 or TRBV12-4 and TRBJ2-2; D is perhaps TRBD2 (6 bases). CDR3 length equals 16 residues. Trimming removed 5 bases from V and 8 bases from J, with 21 bases in between. CDR3 sequence (DNA): TGTGCCAGCAGTGGGATATGGGGACTCCGATCTGGGGAGCTGTTTTTT. It yields the protein CASSGIWGLRSGELFF.

This clonotype was found many times. The chain is built from TRBV25-1 and TRBJ1-3, with D hard to call. CDR1 is MGHDK, CDR2 SYGVNS, per germline. Between the trimmed V and J ends, which lost 2 bases and 0 bases, there was a span of 8 bases. The CDR3 has 15 amino acids. Written as DNA, the CDR3 is TGTGCCAGCAGTGAACCCTTTTACTCTGGAAACACCATATATTTT. As protein: CASSEPFYSGNTIYF.

This clonotype was counted a few times. DNA of the CDR3: TGCGCCAGCAGCCCTCGAAGAGCAGGGACCTATCAGCCCCAGCATTTT. This sequence encodes CASSPRRAGTYQPQHF. V and J are TRBV4-1 and TRBJ1-5; possible D gene TRBD1, 5 bases. Germline assignment: CDR1 MGHRA and CDR2 YSYEKL. Trimming pared 4 bases from V and 5 bases from J, leaving 18 bases between. CDR3 size: 16 residues.

The rearrangement joins TRBV6-1 to TRBJ1-5; D may be TRBD1 (5 bases). CDR1 MNHNS and CDR2 SASEGT come from the germline V gene. V was cut by 4 bases and J by 1 base, with 20 bases left in between. This CDR3 has 18 amino acids. CDR3: CASSVSPSTGVSNQPQHF. CDR3 coding DNA: TGTGCCAGCAGTGTTAGTCCTTCAACGGGGGTAAGCAATCAGCCCCAGCATTTT.

This clonotype appeared many times. The genes are TRBV20-1 and TRBJ1-1, with a tentative D call TRBD1 (5 bases). CDR1 is DFQATT, CDR2 SNEGSKA, per germline (reference sequence). V was pared by 4 bases and J by 6 bases, with 18 bases between. The CDR3 consists of 14 residues. CDR3 protein: CSATGFGSLAEAFF. DNA for the CDR3: TGCAGTGCTACAGGGTTTGGTTCGCTGGCTGAAGCTTTCTTT.

This clonotype was recorded at least ten times. The CDR3 region is CSGRHPTGTGGGETQYF. The CDR3 DNA reads as TGCAGCGGCCGGCACCCTACCGGGACAGGGGGAGGAGAGACCCAGTACTTC. This chain joins TRBV29-1 and TRBJ2-5; 11 bases map to TRBD1. J was trimmed by 4 bases and V by 7 bases; bases with no gene match: 17. Germline V gene lookup returns CDR1 SQVTM and CDR2 ANQGSEA. The CDR3 contains 17 residues. The entire variable domain, with the rest obtained from reference TRBV29-1 and TRBJ2-5, is as follows: SAVISQKPSRDICQRGTSLTIQCQVDSQVTMMFWYRQQPGQSLTLIATANQGSEATYESGFVIDKFPISRPNLTFSTLTVSNMSPEDSSIYLCSGRHPTGTGGGETQYFGPGTRLLVL.

The chain is built from TRBV2 and TRBJ1-5; D gene ambiguous. The germline gives CDR1 SNHLY, CDR2 FYNNEI. This CDR3 comprises 14 residues. Trimming pared 5 bases from V and 3 bases from J, leaving 11 bases between. CDR3 region: CASSSAGDNQPQHF. The CDR3 DNA sequence: TGTGCCAGCAGTTCAGCAGGAGACAATCAGCCCCAGCATTTT.

This chain connects TRBV6-2 or TRBV6-3 to TRBJ1-5; 12 bases agree with TRBD1. Germline assignment: CDR1 MNHEY and CDR2 SVGEGT. V shed 2 bases, J shed 7 bases, and the junction held 0 bases outside the gene matches. This CDR3 spans 14 amino acids. The CDR3 DNA reads as TGTGCCAGCAGTTACGGGACAGGGGGCCAGCCCCAGCATTTT. Encoded protein: CASSYGTGGQPQHF.

In this sample, this clonotype turned up many times. V and J are TRBV7-2 and TRBJ1-2; no reliable D call. Germline assignment: CDR1 SGHTA and CDR2 FQGNSA. The CDR3 is 11 residues long. V was pared by 4 bases and J by 10 bases, with 10 bases between. CDR3 loop: CASSSTFFYTF. The CDR3 DNA sequence: TGTGCCAGCAGCTCCACCTTTTTCTACACCTTC. The full variable domain, completed using reference TRBV7-2 and TRBJ1-2, is GAGVSQSPSNKVTEKGKDVELRCDPISGHTALYWYRQSLGQGLEFLIYFQGNSAPDKSGLPSDRFSAERTGGSVSTLTIQRTQQEDSAVYLCASSSTFFYTFGSGTRLTVV.

This clonotype was recorded at least ten times. CDR3 amino acids: CSASRDFPYEQYF. CDR3 sequence (DNA): TGCAGTGCTAGCCGGGACTTTCCCTACGAGCAGTACTTC. V usage is TRBV20-1 and J usage is TRBJ2-7, with D possibly TRBD2 on 6 matching bases. Germline V gene data show CDR1 as DFQATT and CDR2 as SNEGSKA (reference sequence). This CDR3 spans 13 amino acids. V lost 3 bases to trimming and J lost 2 bases, with 11 bases between them.

This clonotype was seen repeatedly, ten times or more. This chain connects TRBV13 to TRBJ2-2; D not resolved. CDR3 size: 14 residues. V was trimmed by 5 bases and J by 2 bases, leaving 9 bases between them. Germline CDR1 and CDR2: PRHDT and FYEKMQ (reference sequence). As DNA, the CDR3 is TGTGCCAGCAGCGTCCTCGGAAACACCGGGGAGCTGTTTTTT. This codes for CASSVLGNTGELFF.

This clonotype was counted at least ten times. The genes are TRBV6-1 and TRBJ1-1; D remains unclear. With 7 bases removed from V and 4 bases from J, the gap between germline ends came to 10 bases. Per germline, CDR1 MNHNS and CDR2 SASEGT. CDR3 length: 12 amino acids. In DNA form, the CDR3 reads TGTGCCAGCATCAACCGGGGCACTGAAGCTTTCTTT. This codes for CASINRGTEAFF.

This clonotype was picked up many times. This chain uses TRBV7-2 with TRBJ2-7; a weak D match, TRBD1 (5 bases). V dropped 6 bases and J dropped 2 bases, with 14 bases sitting between them. Germline CDR1 SGHTA, CDR2 FQGNSA. The CDR3 extends over 14 amino acids. The CDR3 region has the DNA TGTGCCAGCAGTCGTTTCCAGGGCCCCTACGAGCAGTACTTC. It yields the protein CASSRFQGPYEQYF.

This clonotype was observed many times. This sequence joins TRBV2 and TRBJ1-1; TRBD1 agrees at 7 bases. The CDR3 spans 14 residues. Germline assignment: CDR1 SNHLY and CDR2 FYNNEI. V lost 5 bases to trimming and J lost 1 base; unmatched junction nucleotides: 4. CDR3 sequence (DNA): TGTGCCAGCAGTCAAGGGACAGCGAACACTGAAGCTTTCTTT. It specifies CASSQGTANTEAFF.

This clonotype was picked up many times. V and J are TRBV27 and TRBJ1-5; D remains unclear. Trimming took 3 bases from V and 4 from J, leaving 7 bases between them. CDR1 and CDR2 from the germline V gene are MNHEY and SMNVEV (reference sequence). This CDR3 has 13 amino acids. CDR3 sequence reads: CASSLGWNQPQHF. CDR3 nucleotides: TGTGCCAGCAGTTTGGGCTGGAATCAGCCCCAGCATTTT.